This entry lists 22 T cell receptor beta chains sequenced from one sample in a study of OX40 agonist ivuxolimab in advanced cancers. The repertoire was sequenced with immunoSEQ multiplex PCR; TCRdb's copy has only in-frame clones and lacks some. The data show about 84,000 clones, with 84% seen just once and under 3.5% held by the top ten. The sequencing used CD4+ or CD8+ T cells sorted from blood, collected in a trial of the OX40 agonist ivuxolimab. The receptor source for this set is an adult with an advanced solid tumor such as melanoma, head and neck, liver or kidney cancer.

The J gene is TRBJ2-3, the V gene TRBV19; D not certain. The CDR3 loop spans 15 amino acids. Germline CDR1 LNHDA, CDR2 SQIVND (reference sequence). Trimming left V 4 bases short and J 0 bases short, with 11 bases between. CDR3 loop: CASSTARRSTDTQYF. CDR3 nucleotides: TGTGCCAGTAGTACCGCCCGGCGGAGCACAGATACGCAGTATTTT.

The chain uses TRBV27 and TRBJ1-5; TRBD1 agrees at 8 bases. V was pared by 5 bases and J by 5 bases, with 11 bases of the junction left unmatched. The CDR3 is made up of 16 amino acids. Germline CDR1 and CDR2: MNHEY and SMNVEV (reference sequence). DNA for the CDR3: TGTGCCAGCAGTCCACGGTCCGGGACAGGTGATCAGCCCCAGCATTTT. Its protein is CASSPRSGTGDQPQHF.

The J gene is TRBJ1-4, the V gene TRBV25-1; a weak D match, TRBD1 (6 bases). The CDR3 has 17 amino acids. V dropped 8 bases and J dropped 5 bases, with 24 bases sitting between them. Germline V gene data show CDR1 as MGHDK and CDR2 as SYGVNS. The CDR3 spells CASSNRVLNTANEKLFF. CDR3 nucleotides: TGTGCCAGCTCCAACAGGGTCCTTAACACAGCAAATGAAAAACTGTTTTTT.

The chain combines TRBV5-8 with TRBJ2-1; possibly TRBD2 for D (5 bases). V was trimmed by 4 bases and J by 0 bases, leaving 17 bases between them. This CDR3 is 17 amino acids long. Germline CDR1 SGHTS, CDR2 YDEGEE. Here the CDR3 DNA reads TGTGCCAGCAGCCCCGAGAACGGTGGGAGCTCCTACAATGAGCAGTTCTTC. This codes for CASSPENGGSSYNEQFF.

The chain recombines TRBV4-1 with TRBJ1-5; D gene ambiguous. Trimming removed 2 bases from V and 2 bases from J, with 25 bases in between. The CDR3 is 20 amino acids. Germline V gene sequence: CDR1 MGHRA, CDR2 YSYEKL. CDR3 nucleotides: TGCGCCAGCAGCCAAACGCCCCCGGGCCTGGGGATATACGGCAATCAGCCCCAGCATTTT. This gives the protein CASSQTPPGLGIYGNQPQHF.

The chain couples TRBV7-6 to TRBJ2-2; TRBD2 agrees at 7 bases. Germline CDR1 is SGHVS and CDR2 is FNYEAQ. This CDR3 region has 12 residues. V was pared by 2 bases and J by 17 bases, with 8 bases of the junction left unmatched. The CDR3 spells CASSLNGGSSFF. The CDR3 nucleotides read TGTGCCAGCAGCTTAAACGGGGGGTCCAGTTTTTTT.

The chain uses TRBV4-3 and TRBJ1-2; the match to TRBD1 covers 8 bases. Germline V gene sequence: CDR1 LGHNA, CDR2 YSLEER. J gave up 1 base and V 0 bases, and 10 bases lay outside the gene matches. The CDR3 consists of 18 residues. As DNA, the CDR3 is TGCGCCAGCAGCCAAGAATGGGCAGGGGGCGCGGGTAACTATGGCTACACCTTC. Protein: CASSQEWAGGAGNYGYTF.

V and J are TRBV7-8 and TRBJ1-2; tentative D call: TRBD1 (6 bases). Germline assignment: CDR1 SGHVS and CDR2 FQNEAQ. The CDR3 sequence is 14 residues long. The V end was cut by 2 bases, the J end by 10 bases, with 17 bases between. CDR3 protein: CASSLSLQGQYYTF. CDR3 DNA: TGTGCCAGCAGCTTATCGTTACAGGGCCAATACTACACCTTC.

This chain joins TRBV18 and TRBJ2-3; D is perhaps TRBD1 (6 bases). Trimming took off 2 bases at V and 0 bases at J, with 15 bases between the two ends. The germline V gene has CDR1 KGHSH and CDR2 LQKENI. This CDR3 is 17 amino acids long. As DNA, the CDR3 is TGTGCCAGCTCACCAGATGAGGGGGTAACTAGCACAGATACGCAGTATTTT. Its translation is CASSPDEGVTSTDTQYF.

This chain uses TRBV11-2 with TRBJ2-7; 7 bases match TRBD1. The CDR3 consists of 13 residues. With 2 bases clipped from V and 4 bases from J, the junction kept 2 bases outside the gene matches. Germline CDR1 and CDR2: SGHAT and FQNNGV. The CDR3 DNA sequence: TGTGCCAGCAGCTTACGACAGGGTTACGAGCAGTACTTC. Its translation is CASSLRQGYEQYF.

In this sample, this clone turned up once. V and J are TRBV7-2 and TRBJ2-5, with a tentative D call TRBD2 (6 bases). This CDR3 is built from 13 residues. V was trimmed by 7 bases and J by 7 bases, leaving 16 bases between them. Germline lookup yields CDR1 SGHTA and CDR2 FQGNSA. The CDR3 sequence is CASNPGLEGTQYF. The CDR3 DNA reads as TGTGCCAGCAACCCGGGACTCGAGGGGACCCAGTACTTC.

The chain employs TRBV7-8 and TRBJ1-5, with D uncertain. The V end lost 4 bases, the J end lost 0 bases, and 10 bases lay between the germline ends. The CDR3 is 15 amino acids. CDR1 and CDR2 from the germline V gene are SGHVS and FQNEAQ. The CDR3 loop is CASSYGLNSNQPQHF. The CDR3 DNA reads as TGTGCCAGCAGCTACGGACTTAATAGCAATCAGCCCCAGCATTTT.

This chain links TRBV6-5 with TRBJ2-7; 10 bases agree with TRBD1. Looked up from germline, CDR1 is MNHEY and CDR2 is SVGAGI. The CDR3 runs to 14 residues. Written as DNA, the CDR3 is TGTACCAGCAGGAGAGGACAGGGGGCCTACGAGCAGTACGTC. This sequence encodes CTSRRGQGAYEQYV.

This clone has more than one count but fewer than ten. The J gene is TRBJ1-2, the V gene TRBV28; 7 bases line up with TRBD1. CDR1 MDHEN and CDR2 SYDVKM come from the germline V gene. J gave up 7 bases and V 10 bases, and 18 bases lay outside the gene matches. The CDR3 runs 15 residues. CDR3 in DNA: TGTGCCATCCTTAAAAAGACAGGGATTAATGGTGGCTACACCTTC. This encodes CAILKKTGINGGYTF.

This clone was counted a single time. This chain joins TRBV28 and TRBJ1-1, with 9 bases lining up with TRBD1. The length of the CDR3 is 14 residues. Germline V lookup: CDR1 MDHEN, CDR2 SYDVKM. The trim removed 6 bases at V and 4 bases at J, leaving 6 bases unmatched. As DNA, the CDR3 is TGTGCCAGCAGGTCCACAGGGGGCGGCACTGAAGCTTTCTTT. Its translation is CASRSTGGGTEAFF.

This clone was observed once. The CDR3 region is CASTDFVPKGYGYTF. DNA of the CDR3: TGTGCCAGCACCGACTTCGTGCCAAAGGGCTATGGCTACACCTTC. The chain couples TRBV2 to TRBJ1-2, with D unresolved. This CDR3 is built from 15 residues. Trimming took off 7 bases at V and 4 bases at J, with 19 bases between the two ends. The germline V gene has CDR1 SNHLY and CDR2 FYNNEI.

The chain joins TRBV9 to TRBJ2-5; a weak D match, TRBD1 (5 bases). CDR3 length: 13 residues. Trimming pared 3 bases from V and 3 bases from J, leaving 9 bases between. Germline assignment: CDR1 SGDLS and CDR2 YYNGEE. The CDR3 DNA reads TGTGCCAGCAGCGGAGGACATAAAGAGACCCAGTACTTC. It yields the protein CASSGGHKETQYF.

V gene TRBV11-1 combines with J gene TRBJ2-1; D is undetermined. The CDR3 spans 14 residues. The germline gives CDR1 SGHAT, CDR2 FQDESV (reference sequence). Trimming cost V 5 bases and J 3 bases, with 11 bases left between them. The CDR3 DNA reads TGTGCCAGCAGCGCCGTACGTGGCTACAATGAGCAGTTCTTC. This encodes CASSAVRGYNEQFF. Combining the CDR3 with reference TRBV11-1 and TRBJ2-1 gives the whole variable domain EAEVAQSPRYKITEKSQAVAFWCDPISGHATLYWYRQILGQGPELLVQFQDESVVDDSQLPKDRFSAERLKGVDSTLKIQPAELGDSAMYLCASSAVRGYNEQFFGPGTRLTVL.

This sequence joins TRBV28 and TRBJ1-4, with a possible D match to TRBD1 (6 bases). V was pared by 11 bases and J by 0 bases, with 16 bases between. CDR1 is MDHEN and CDR2 is SYDVKM in the germline V gene. There are 15 residues in the CDR3. The CDR3 bases are TGTGCCGCTCTGGGGGGGCGCGCAACTAATGAAAAACTGTTTTTT. Translated, it gives CAALGGRATNEKLFF.

The CDR3 is CASSPGPVEGSPLHF. The CDR3 DNA is TGTGCCAGCTCACCTGGACCGGTGGAAGGTTCACCCCTCCACTTT. The chain recombines TRBV18 with TRBJ1-6, with D unclear. Deletions cut 3 bases from V and 9 bases from J, with 15 bases between. The CDR3 extends over 15 amino acids. Looked up from germline, CDR1 is KGHSH and CDR2 is LQKENI.

V is TRBV5-1 and J is TRBJ2-7; possibly TRBD2 for D (6 bases). Germline lookup yields CDR1 SGHRS and CDR2 YFSETQ. The CDR3 is 12 residues long. V was cut by 4 bases and J by 12 bases, with 17 bases left in between. The CDR3 region has the DNA TGCGCCAGCAGCCGGGGGACTGACCGGGGGTACTTC. This sequence encodes CASSRGTDRGYF.

CDR3 bases: TGTGCCAGCACCCTAAGGGACAGGGACGGAAACACCATATATTTT. This translates into CASTLRDRDGNTIYF. The V call is TRBV28, the J call TRBJ1-3; 9 bases are shared with TRBD1. Trimming cost V 7 bases and J 4 bases; bases outside gene matches: 8. Germline CDR1 MDHEN, CDR2 SYDVKM. The CDR3 runs to 15 residues.